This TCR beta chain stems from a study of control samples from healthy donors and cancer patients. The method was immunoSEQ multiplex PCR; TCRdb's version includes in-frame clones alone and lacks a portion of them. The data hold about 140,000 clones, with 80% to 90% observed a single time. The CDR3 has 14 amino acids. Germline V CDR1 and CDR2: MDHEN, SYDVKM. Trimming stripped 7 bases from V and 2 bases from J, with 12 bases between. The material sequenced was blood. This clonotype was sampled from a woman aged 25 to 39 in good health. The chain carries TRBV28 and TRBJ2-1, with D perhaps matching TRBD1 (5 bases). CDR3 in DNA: TGTGCCAGCATTAGCCAGGGAACCTACAATGAGCAGTTCTTC. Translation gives CASISQGTYNEQFF.